A selection of T cell receptor beta chains follows, all from one sample in a study of blood T cell repertoires in COVID-19. TCRdb keeps only in-frame clones here, not all; method: immunoSEQ multiplex PCR. The table has around 310,000 clones, approximately 88% seen once. The sample was PBMCs or T cells enriched from blood (not recorded which). Receptor source: a young man who had recovered from COVID-19. Both conserved end residues are trimmed from each CDR3. For some rows the clone size is stated as once, few or many, or as a class when expanded; others skip it.

V,J,size,CDR3
TRBV15,TRBJ2-6,.,ATSRDRDGANVLT
TRBV5-1,TRBJ1-1,.,ASTAIPGTPNTEAF
TRBV7-9,TRBJ1-1,.,ATAYMNTEAF
TRBV3-1/TRBV3-2,TRBJ2-4,.,ASSQVYVEIAKNIQY
TRBV19,TRBJ2-7,.,ASSAQGYEQY
TRBV10-3,TRBJ2-1,.,AISVSGDNEQF
TRBV6-1,TRBJ2-7,.,ASSEALAGLAGDEQY
TRBV5-1,TRBJ2-1,.,ASREYRGGNEQF
TRBV28,TRBJ2-3,.,ASSSPTGRSTDTQY
TRBV2,TRBJ1-2,.,ASRPGQGYGYT
TRBV25-1,TRBJ2-7,.,ASSPQGPYEQY
TRBV7-9,TRBJ1-3,.,ASSLEGLGGWTAASTIY
TRBV7-9,TRBJ2-7,once,ASSSSGTNYYEQY
TRBV4-2,TRBJ1-2,.,ASSTPGQGARGYT
TRBV7-9,TRBJ1-2,.,ASSSQAPTDYGYT
TRBV19,TRBJ1-1,once,ASSLYVGGDMNTEAF
TRBV15,TRBJ1-2,few,ATSRDSEGAIYGYT
TRBV10-3,TRBJ2-7,few,AISKVAGRKGAYEQY
TRBV19,TRBJ2-3,.,ASRIYASGTDTQY
TRBV28,TRBJ2-2,.,ASSSRPANTGELF
TRBV19,TRBJ2-2,.,ASSTAGDTGELF
TRBV6-5,TRBJ1-5,.,ASTSDSGRQPQH
TRBV5-1,TRBJ2-1,.,ASSDQPGQGSYNEQF
TRBV19,TRBJ1-1,.,ASSITSRGATEAF
TRBV9,TRBJ1-1,.,ASSVSAVSQGGTEAF
TRBV9,TRBJ2-1,.,ASSVEPVSEQF
TRBV20-1,TRBJ1-6,.,SARRSPLH